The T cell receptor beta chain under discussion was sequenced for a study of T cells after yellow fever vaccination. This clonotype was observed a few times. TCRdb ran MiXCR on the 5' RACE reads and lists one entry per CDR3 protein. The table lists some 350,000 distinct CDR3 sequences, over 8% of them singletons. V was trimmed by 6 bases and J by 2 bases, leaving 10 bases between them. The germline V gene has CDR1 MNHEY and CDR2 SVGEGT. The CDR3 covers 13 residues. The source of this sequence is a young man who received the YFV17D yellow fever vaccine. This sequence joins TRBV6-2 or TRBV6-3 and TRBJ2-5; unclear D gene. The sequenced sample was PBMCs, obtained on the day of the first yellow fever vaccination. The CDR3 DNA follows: TGTGCCAGCAGCTACATGGAACAAGAGACCCAGTACTTC. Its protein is CASSYMEQETQYF.